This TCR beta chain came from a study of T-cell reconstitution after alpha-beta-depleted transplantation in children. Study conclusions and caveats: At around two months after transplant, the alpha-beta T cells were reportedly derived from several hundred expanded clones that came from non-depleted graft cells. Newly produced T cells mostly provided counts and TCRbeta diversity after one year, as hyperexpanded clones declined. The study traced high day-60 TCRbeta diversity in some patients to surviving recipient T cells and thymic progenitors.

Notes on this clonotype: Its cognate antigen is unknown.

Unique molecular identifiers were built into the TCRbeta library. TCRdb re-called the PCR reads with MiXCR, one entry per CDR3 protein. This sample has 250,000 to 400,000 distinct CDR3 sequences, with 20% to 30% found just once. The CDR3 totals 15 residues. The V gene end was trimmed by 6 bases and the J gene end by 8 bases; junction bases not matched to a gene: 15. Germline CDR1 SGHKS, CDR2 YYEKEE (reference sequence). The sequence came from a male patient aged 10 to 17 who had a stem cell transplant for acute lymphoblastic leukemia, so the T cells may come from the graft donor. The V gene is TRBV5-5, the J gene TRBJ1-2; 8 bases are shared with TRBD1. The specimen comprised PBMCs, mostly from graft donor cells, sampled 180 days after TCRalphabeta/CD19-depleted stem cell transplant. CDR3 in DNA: TGTGCCAGCAAGAGCCTATGGACAGGGCTTACGGGCTACACCTTC. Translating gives CASKSLWTGLTGYTF.